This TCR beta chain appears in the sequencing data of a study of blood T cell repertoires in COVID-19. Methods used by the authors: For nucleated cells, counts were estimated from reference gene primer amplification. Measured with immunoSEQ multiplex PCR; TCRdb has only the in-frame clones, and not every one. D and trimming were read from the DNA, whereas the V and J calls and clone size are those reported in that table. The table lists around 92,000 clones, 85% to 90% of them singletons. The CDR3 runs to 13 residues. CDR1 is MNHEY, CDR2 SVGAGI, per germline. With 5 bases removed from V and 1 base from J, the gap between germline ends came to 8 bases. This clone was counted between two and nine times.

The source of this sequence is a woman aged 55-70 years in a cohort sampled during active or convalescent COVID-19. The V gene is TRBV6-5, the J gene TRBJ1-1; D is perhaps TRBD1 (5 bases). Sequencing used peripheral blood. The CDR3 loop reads CASSTQGNTEAFF. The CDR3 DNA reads TGTGCCAGCAGTACGCAGGGGAACACTGAAGCTTTCTTT.